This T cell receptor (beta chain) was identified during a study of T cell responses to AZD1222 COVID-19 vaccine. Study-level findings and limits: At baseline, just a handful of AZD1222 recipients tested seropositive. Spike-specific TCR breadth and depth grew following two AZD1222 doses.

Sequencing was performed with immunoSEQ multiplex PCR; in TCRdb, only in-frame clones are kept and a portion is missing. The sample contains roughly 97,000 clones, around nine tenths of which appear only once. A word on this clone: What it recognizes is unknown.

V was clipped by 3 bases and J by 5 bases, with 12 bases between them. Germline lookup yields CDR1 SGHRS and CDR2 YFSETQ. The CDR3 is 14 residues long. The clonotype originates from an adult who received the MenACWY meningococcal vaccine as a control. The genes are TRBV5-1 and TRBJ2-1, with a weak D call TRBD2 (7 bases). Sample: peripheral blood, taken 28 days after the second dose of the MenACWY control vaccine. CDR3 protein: CASSSGGPHNEQFF. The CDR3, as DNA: TGCGCCAGCAGCTCCGGGGGGCCGCACAATGAGCAGTTCTTC. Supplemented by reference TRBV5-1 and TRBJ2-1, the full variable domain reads KAGVTQTPRYLIKTRGQQVTLSCSPISGHRSVSWYQQTPGQGLQFLFEYFSETQRNKGNFPGRFSGRQFSNSRSEMNVSTLELGDSALYLCASSSGGPHNEQFFGPGTRLTVL.